Following are 5 T cell receptor beta chains from one sample sequenced in a study of CD8+ T cells in alopecia areata. Extraction and reverse transcription of RNA yielded cDNA as the sequencing template. Clones were sequenced by immunoSEQ multiplex PCR, and TCRdb holds only the in-frame ones, with some missing. In the table there are 100,000 to 150,000 clones, roughly 50% of which are singletons. Sequenced material: CD8+ T cells sorted from blood, taken at week 0. Every receptor here comes from a human donor with alopecia areata.

The chain joins TRBV5-1 to TRBJ2-5, with TRBD2 matching 10 bases. The CDR3 has 16 amino acids. J was trimmed by 2 bases and V by 3 bases; bases with no gene match: 7. CDR1 and CDR2 (germline): SGHRS, YFSETQ. In DNA form, the CDR3 reads TGCGCCAGCAGCTCCCAGCTAGCGGGGGCTCAAGAGACCCAGTACTTC. Translated, it gives CASSSQLAGAQETQYF.

This clone was counted only a few times. This rearrangement joins TRBV6-6 to TRBJ2-5; weak D call: TRBD1 (6 bases). CDR1 MNHNY and CDR2 SVGAGI come from the germline V gene (reference sequence). The CDR3 spans 14 residues. V was pared by 6 bases and J by 2 bases, with 13 bases between. CDR3 sequence (DNA): TGTGCCAGCAGCCGACAGGAACTTCAAGAGACCCAGTACTTC. It specifies CASSRQELQETQYF.

The gene calls are TRBV13 and TRBJ1-3, with D uncertain. Germline CDR1 is PRHDT and CDR2 is FYEKMQ (reference sequence). The CDR3 length is 15 residues. V gave up 0 bases and J gave up 0 bases, with 6 bases separating them. CDR3: CASSLGRISGNTIYF. The CDR3 DNA is TGTGCCAGCAGCTTAGGTCGGATCTCTGGAAACACCATATATTTT.

The V call is TRBV2, the J call TRBJ2-2; D possibly corresponds to TRBD1 (6 bases). Looked up from germline, CDR1 is SNHLY and CDR2 is FYNNEI. Trimming left V 0 bases short and J 2 bases short, with 13 bases between. CDR3 length: 17 residues. The CDR3 DNA sequence: TGTGCCAGCAGTGAAGCCGACGACAGGAGAAACACCGGGGAGCTGTTTTTT. Translated, it gives CASSEADDRRNTGELFF.

This clone was observed a handful of times. This rearrangement joins TRBV4-2 to TRBJ2-5; 9 bases line up with TRBD2. V lost 0 bases and J lost 2; bases outside the gene matches: 7. This CDR3 contains 17 residues. Germline CDR1 and CDR2: LGHNA and YNFKEQ. CDR3 region: CASSQEEVAGEQETQYF. CDR3 coding DNA: TGTGCCAGCAGCCAAGAGGAGGTAGCGGGGGAACAAGAGACCCAGTACTTC.